Shown below are 12 T cell receptor beta chains from a single sample sequenced in a study of T cell repertoires in aging, cancer and after chemotherapy. Peripheral blood genomic DNA, not sorted cells or RNA, was the template. A mixed TRB-A/B primer pool amplified rearranged TRB by multiplex touch-down PCR. One entry per CDR3 protein, called by TCRdb with MiXCR from the multiplex PCR reads. Of thousands of distinct CDR3 sequences listed, less than 40% were seen once; the top ten hold roughly 4%. The material sequenced was blood. All receptors come from a human donor in good health.

This clonotype was counted between two and nine times. The chain joins TRBV4-2 to TRBJ2-2; 14 nucleotides align to TRBD2. CDR1 and CDR2 from the germline V gene are LGHNA and YNFKEQ. The CDR3 sequence is 16 residues long. After removal of 0 bases from V and 7 bases from J, the junction contained 1 base not matched to a gene. The CDR3 DNA reads as TGTGCCAGCAGCCAAGAAGGGACTAGCGGGGGCGGGGAGCTGTTTTTT. Encoded protein: CASSQEGTSGGGELFF.

The chain recombines TRBV7-9 with TRBJ1-1, with 7 positions matching TRBD1. This CDR3 is 13 amino acids long. V lost 3 bases and J lost 4; bases outside the gene matches: 2. Per germline, CDR1 SEHNR and CDR2 FQNEAQ (reference sequence). CDR3 nucleotides: TGTGCCAGCAGCTTCTACAGGGGCACTGAAGCTTTCTTT. Translating gives CASSFYRGTEAFF.

Concerning this clonotype: With a much larger clone just one base away, this may be a read error. This chain joins TRBV29-1 and TRBJ2-7; D is possibly TRBD1 or TRBD2 (6 bases each). Germline CDR1 SQVTM, CDR2 ANQGSEA. This CDR3 region has 16 residues. The CDR3 protein is CSVEDDAATGANEHYF. CDR3 DNA: TGCAGCGTTGAAGATGACGCAGCAACGGGGGCGAACGAGCACTACTTC.

This clonotype is categorized as medium-sized. This sequence joins TRBV6-4 and TRBJ2-1; no reliable D call. The V and J ends lost 6 bases and 1 base respectively, with 7 bases between them. The CDR3 contains 13 residues. The germline CDR1 and CDR2 sequences are MRHNA and SNTAGT. The CDR3 DNA sequence: TGTGCCAGCAGCTCACAGTCCTACAATGAGCAGTTCTTC. Its translation: CASSSQSYNEQFF.

About this clonotype: A much larger clone is a single base away; this may be a read error. The V gene is TRBV29-1, the J gene TRBJ1-1, with a tentative D call TRBD1 (6 bases). This CDR3 has 13 amino acids. V lost 2 bases to trimming and J lost 5 bases, with 12 bases between them. Germline V gene lookup returns CDR1 SQVTM and CDR2 ANQGSEA. This chain's CDR3 is CSVEWGALTEAFF. Here the CDR3 DNA reads TGCAGCGTTGAATGGGGGGCCTTAACTGAAGCTTTCTTT. The full variable domain, in which reference TRBV29-1 and TRBJ1-1 provide the parts outside the CDR3, is SAVISQKPSRDICQRGTSLTIQCQVDSQVTMMFWYRQQPGQSLTLIATANQGSEATYESGFVIDKFPISRPNLTFSTLTVSNMSPEDSSIYLCSVEWGALTEAFFGQGTRLTVV.

Judged by abundance, this clonotype is medium-sized (0.01 to 0.1%). The chain joins TRBV29-1 to TRBJ1-2; tentatively, D is TRBD1 (5 bases). The germline CDR1 and CDR2 sequences are SQVTM and ANQGSEA. CDR3 length equals 11 residues. Trimming removed 3 bases from V and 8 bases from J, with 10 bases in between. The CDR3 protein is CSVDSGGGYTF. The CDR3 DNA reads TGCAGCGTTGATTCGGGGGGGGGCTACACCTTC.

The gene calls are TRBV19 and TRBJ2-2; no clear D gene. CDR3 length equals 15 residues. Trimming removed 3 bases from V and 5 bases from J, with 13 bases in between. Germline CDR1 and CDR2: LNHDA and SQIVND (reference sequence). The CDR3 coding sequence is TGTGCCAGTAGTATCAAAGCTTTAGGGACCGGGGAGCTGTTTTTT. Its protein product is CASSIKALGTGELFF.

The CDR3 loop reads CASSLTHYDRDPYEQYF. CDR3 coding DNA: TGTGCCAGCAGCTTAACTCATTATGACAGGGACCCCTACGAGCAGTACTTC. The rearrangement uses TRBV27 and TRBJ2-7; 7 nucleotides align to TRBD1. CDR3 length equals 17 residues. Germline CDR1 reads MNHEY; CDR2 reads SMNVEV (reference sequence). Trimming at V came to 6 bases and at J to 2 bases, leaving 16 bases not matched to a gene.

This clonotype was observed a handful of times. The V and J genes are TRBV7-2 and TRBJ2-3, with D possibly TRBD2 on 7 matching bases. Trimming took 8 bases from V and 6 from J, leaving 15 bases between them. Per germline, CDR1 SGHTA and CDR2 FQGNSA. CDR3 length equals 13 residues. CDR3 in DNA: TGTGCCAGCCCCTCCGGGGGGCGGGATACGCAGTATTTT. Residues: CASPSGGRDTQYF.

The rearrangement links TRBV24-1 to TRBJ1-5; 7 nucleotides agree with TRBD1. CDR1 is KGHDR and CDR2 is SFDVKD in the germline V gene. Germline trimming cut 4 bases from V and 2 bases from J; bases unmatched to any gene: 1. The CDR3 runs to 14 residues. The DNA for the CDR3 is TGTGCCACCAGTGAAACAGGGGGCAATCAGCCCCAGCATTTT. Protein sequence: CATSETGGNQPQHF.

This clonotype is categorized as medium-sized. The chain employs TRBV29-1 and TRBJ1-4; D is uncertain. Trimming stripped 3 bases from V and 5 bases from J, with 10 bases between. CDR1 SQVTM and CDR2 ANQGSEA come from the germline V gene. CDR3 length: 13 residues. CDR3 nucleotides: TGCAGCGTTGAGGGGATTGCGAATGAAAAACTGTTTTTT. This codes for CSVEGIANEKLFF.

This clonotype is judged medium-sized (0.01 to 0.1%). This chain connects TRBV29-1 to TRBJ2-7; 7 bases fit TRBD1. The CDR3 sequence is 16 residues long. After removal of 6 bases from V and 0 bases from J, the junction contained 14 bases not matched to a gene. The V gene's germline CDR1 is SQVTM and CDR2 ANQGSEA. Written as DNA, the CDR3 is TGCAGCGTCGCGGCGGACCGGGACAGCCTCTCCTACGAGCAGTACTTC. It codes for CSVAADRDSLSYEQYF.